Listed below are T cell receptor beta chains from one sample, sequenced in a study of cytomegalovirus exposure and HLA in healthy donors. Libraries were prepared by immunoSEQ multiplex PCR; TCRdb keeps only in-frame clonotypes and omits some of them. The sample includes some 200,000 clones, more than 75% of them seen just once. Sequencing was performed on PBMCs. The receptors derive from a man in his thirties or forties in good health and CMV-seropositive. The CDR3 runs from the conserved cysteine through the conserved F or W. A D gene is named only where the DNA matches it firmly. Clone size, where shown, is once, few, many, or a class for clones that have expanded.

j_call	v_call	d_call	clone_size	cdr3_aa	cdr3_nt
TRBJ2-7	TRBV2	.	.	CASSESRGAYEQYF	TGTGCCAGCAGTGAAAGCAGGGGCGCCTACGAGCAGTACTTC
TRBJ1-4	TRBV28	.	.	CASTDISNEKLFF	TGTGCCAGCACGGACATTTCTAATGAAAAACTGTTTTTT
TRBJ2-1	TRBV6-5	.	.	CASSPSLYNEQFF	TGTGCTAGCAGCCCGTCTCTCTACAATGAGCAGTTCTTC
TRBJ1-2	TRBV5-1	TRBD1	.	CASSFGDRGLIYGYTF	TGCGCCAGCAGCTTCGGAGACAGGGGGCTCATCTATGGCTACACCTTC
TRBJ2-5	TRBV7-2	.	once	CASSFSGGRETQYF	TGTGCCAGCAGCTTCTCGGGGGGCCGAGAGACCCAGTACTTC
TRBJ2-5	TRBV5-1	TRBD1	.	CASSFSGQGQETQYF	TGCGCCAGCAGCTTTTCCGGACAGGGCCAAGAGACCCAGTACTTC
TRBJ1-1	TRBV10-3	.	.	CAISESGRVDKAFF	TGTGCCATCAGTGAGTCAGGCAGGGTAGATAAAGCTTTCTTT
TRBJ2-7	TRBV19	.	.	CASSIRPGDYEQYF	TGTGCCAGTAGTATTAGACCCGGGGATTACGAGCAGTACTTC
TRBJ1-1	TRBV6-5	.	.	CASSYSGGNSHAFF	TGTGCCAGCAGTTACTCCGGCGGGAACTCTCACGCTTTCTTT
TRBJ2-3	TRBV27	.	.	CASSSTQYF	TGTGCCAGCAGCTCAACGCAGTATTTT
TRBJ1-2	TRBV7-2	TRBD1	.	CASSRDRGYGYTF	TGTGCCAGCAGCCGGGACAGGGGCTATGGCTACACCTTC
TRBJ2-7	TRBV5-4	.	.	CASSMSFGSYEQYF	TGTGCCAGCAGCATGAGTTTCGGCTCCTACGAGCAGTACTTC
TRBJ2-1	TRBV27	.	.	CASSTVLGWGLNEQFF	TGTGCCAGCAGCACAGTACTAGGGTGGGGGTTAAATGAGCAGTTCTTC
TRBJ2-5	TRBV5-6	TRBD1	.	CASSSAWTGSQETQYF	TGTGCCAGCAGCTCGGCTTGGACAGGATCTCAAGAGACCCAGTACTTC
TRBJ2-3	TRBV2	TRBD1	.	CASTGDRLSTDTQYF	TGTGCCAGCACCGGGGACAGGCTCAGCACAGATACGCAGTATTTT
TRBJ2-7	TRBV7-2	TRBD1	once	CASSSGTGVSYEQYF	TGTGCCAGCAGCTCCGGGACAGGGGTATCCTACGAGCAGTACTTC
TRBJ1-2	TRBV7-2	TRBD1	.	CASSSGQAHYGYTF	TGTGCCAGCAGCTCGGGACAGGCCCACTATGGCTACACCTTC
TRBJ1-2	TRBV7-2	TRBD1	.	CASSLASTGDYGYTF	TGTGCCAGCAGCTTAGCCTCCACAGGGGACTATGGCTACACCTTC
TRBJ1-2	TRBV7-2	TRBD1	many	CASSLGTGLEGGYTF	TGTGCCAGCAGCTTGGGGACAGGGTTAGAGGGTGGCTACACCTTC
TRBJ2-5	TRBV5-1	TRBD2	.	CASSITGTSDMETQYF	TGCGCCAGCAGCATTACAGGGACTAGCGATATGGAGACCCAGTACTTC
TRBJ1-1	TRBV7-8	.	.	CASGILLNTEAFF	TGTGCCAGCGGCATCCTCTTGAACACTGAAGCTTTCTTT
TRBJ1-2	TRBV5-6	.	few	CASSPGRNYGYTF	TGTGCCAGCAGCCCCGGGAGGAACTATGGCTACACCTTC
TRBJ2-6	TRBV6-1	.	.	CASSEVTGRANVLTF	TGTGCCAGCAGTGAAGTAACAGGGAGGGCCAACGTCCTGACTTTC
TRBJ2-1	TRBV6-6	.	.	CASSRDGRGNEQFF	TGTGCCAGCAGTCGGGACGGGCGAGGTAATGAGCAGTTCTTC